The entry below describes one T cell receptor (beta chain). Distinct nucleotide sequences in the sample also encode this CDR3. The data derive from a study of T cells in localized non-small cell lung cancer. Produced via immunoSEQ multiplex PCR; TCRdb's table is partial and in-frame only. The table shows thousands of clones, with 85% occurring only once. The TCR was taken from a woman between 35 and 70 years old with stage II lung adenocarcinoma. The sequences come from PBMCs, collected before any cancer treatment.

The CDR3 sequence is CASSPGTSGRGTDTQYF. CDR3 DNA: TGTGCCAGCAGTCCTGGGACTAGCGGGAGGGGTACAGATACGCAGTATTTT. This rearrangement joins TRBV27 to TRBJ2-3; 16 bases match TRBD2. J was trimmed by 3 bases and V by 5 bases; bases with no gene match: 5. The germline gives CDR1 MNHEY, CDR2 SMNVEV (reference sequence). The CDR3 runs 17 residues.